The TCR beta chain under discussion was sequenced for a study of blood T cell repertoires in COVID-19. Overall study: There were acute and convalescent COVID-19 samples, and they came from the United States, Italy and Spain.

Original data processing: Nucleated cell number was recorded as an estimate derived from reference gene primer amplification. Generated by immunoSEQ multiplex PCR, the TCRdb table keeps only in-frame clones and is missing some. That table supplies the V and J calls and clone size; D and trimming were determined from the DNA. Of some 80,000 clones in the sample, 78% were seen once. This sequence originates from a human donor in a cohort sampled during active COVID-19. The sequenced material came from peripheral blood.

The CDR3 sequence: CASNYRGYEQYV. In DNA, the CDR3 is TGTGCCAGCAACTACAGGGGTTACGAGCAGTACGTC. The chain links TRBV6-5 to TRBJ2-7; 7 nucleotides match TRBD1. Germline-derived CDR1 and CDR2 are MNHEY and SVGAGI. The CDR3 covers 12 residues. With V trimmed by 7 bases and J by 4 bases, 4 bases remained unmatched.